One TCR beta chain is described in this entry. This clone was counted a single time. The clone's antigen remains unknown. No base qualities exist here, and no much larger clone lies one base off it. The sample originates from a study of identifying expanded T cells in peripheral blood (dated by TCRdb to the late 2010s). Regarding the research as a whole: Four technical replicates, made by sequencing separate aliquots from the same pool of genomic DNA, were compared pairwise.

TCRbeta CDR3 regions were profiled with the immunoSEQ Assay using bias-controlled multiplex PCR amplification of genomic DNA. Regarding the original processing steps: The absolute abundance of each unique TCRbeta CDR3 region was quantified after sequences were collapsed and filtered. Two models were used to test differential abundance: a binomial model (Fisher-equivalent) and a beta-binomial model that adds time-dependent variance fitted from healthy donors. Clones with fewer than 5 combined templates were excluded, and clones with Benjamini-Hochberg FDR below 0.01 were called differentially abundant. The form v = (b*log(k)+a)^2 was used to model beta-binomial variance as a function of total template count across the two samples. This immuneACCESS table, as held by TCRdb, lists in-frame sequences with V and J called but not all clones. Of the missing ones, under half trace to an unresolved V gene in checked studies; the others have no known cause. That table furnishes V, J and clone size, whereas the DNA furnished D and trimming. This sample holds 91,000 or so clones; about nine tenths were observed only once. The top ten constitute around 4.3% of the sample.

General findings and caveats noted by the study authors: Across all healthy-donor time intervals, the beta-binomial model significantly lowered both the number of clones called differentially abundant and the false-positive rate. The binomial model flagged around 1.2 differentially abundant clones between technical replicates but approximately 15 over two weeks and roughly 20 over about four weeks. The authors expected that over much longer intervals, such as months to years, biological variance in healthy repertoires might increase even further. For all healthy donors, the variance in clone template counts between roughly 2-week samples rose significantly as total template count increased.

During the collection period, no immune events, such as infections, were documented for the healthy donors. Time-dependent variance in a beta-binomial model of T-cell clone differential abundance was calibrated using healthy-donor blood repertoires as a training cohort. The training cohort comprised approximately ten healthy donors, 3 female and 7 male. Donor ages ranged from roughly 29 to 64 years, with an average of roughly 46 years. Whole blood from each healthy donor was obtained from a commercial supplier and was collected at three time points around 13 days apart. For immunosequencing, genomic DNA was extracted from unsorted whole blood. Including cysteine and phenylalanine, the CDR3 has 13 amino acids. The CDR3 DNA has 39 bases and is translated from base 1. Taken from the germline V gene, the CDR1 and CDR2 loops are MDHEN and SYDVKM. The trim is 7 bases for V and 1 base for J, with a gap of 10 bases between the germline ends.

Sequenced: blood. The rearranged chain carries TRBV28 and TRBJ1-2; too little of a D gene remains to name it. This sequence was found in a person between 18 and 75 years old in good health. The nucleotide sequence is given as TGTGCCAGCACCCTGAGGGATAACTATGGCTACACCTTC. This codes for CASTLRDNYGYTF.